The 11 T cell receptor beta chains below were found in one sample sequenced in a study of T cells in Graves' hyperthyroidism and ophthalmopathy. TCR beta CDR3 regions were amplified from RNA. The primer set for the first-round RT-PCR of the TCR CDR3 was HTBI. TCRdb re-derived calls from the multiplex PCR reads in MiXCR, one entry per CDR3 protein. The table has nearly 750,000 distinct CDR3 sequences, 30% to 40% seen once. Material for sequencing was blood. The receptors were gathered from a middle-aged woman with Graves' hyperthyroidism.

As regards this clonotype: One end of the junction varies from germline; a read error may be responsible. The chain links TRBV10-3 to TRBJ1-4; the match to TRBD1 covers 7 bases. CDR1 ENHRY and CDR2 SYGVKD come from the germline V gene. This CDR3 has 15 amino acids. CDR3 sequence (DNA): TGTGCCAGCAGTTATAGAGGGGGCCCATTTGAAAAACTGTTTTTT. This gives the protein CASSYRGGPFEKLFF.

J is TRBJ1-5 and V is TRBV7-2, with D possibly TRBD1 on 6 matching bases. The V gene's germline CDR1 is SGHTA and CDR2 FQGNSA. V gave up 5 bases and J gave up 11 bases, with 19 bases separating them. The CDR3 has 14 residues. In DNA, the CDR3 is TGTGCCAGCAGCCACAACCGGGACACCGAGACCCAGCATTTT. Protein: CASSHNRDTETQHF.

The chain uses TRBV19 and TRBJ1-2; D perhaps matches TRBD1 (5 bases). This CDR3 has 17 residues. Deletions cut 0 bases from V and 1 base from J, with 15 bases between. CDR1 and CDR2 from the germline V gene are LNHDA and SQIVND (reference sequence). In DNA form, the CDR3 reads TGTGCCAGTAGTATAGATTGGGGGACCGACTATAACTATGGCTACACCTTC. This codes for CASSIDWGTDYNYGYTF.

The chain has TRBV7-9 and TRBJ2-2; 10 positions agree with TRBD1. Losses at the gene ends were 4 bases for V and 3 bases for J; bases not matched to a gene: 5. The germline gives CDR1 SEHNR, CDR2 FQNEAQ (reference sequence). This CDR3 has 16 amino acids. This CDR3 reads CASSSSGTGDTGELFF. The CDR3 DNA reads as TGTGCCAGCAGCTCTTCCGGGACAGGGGACACCGGGGAGCTGTTTTTT.

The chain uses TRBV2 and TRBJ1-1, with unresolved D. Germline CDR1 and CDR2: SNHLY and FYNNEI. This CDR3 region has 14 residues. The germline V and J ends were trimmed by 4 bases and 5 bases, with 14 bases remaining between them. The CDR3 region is CASSASSGWTEAFF. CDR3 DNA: TGTGCCAGCAGTGCCAGTAGCGGGTGGACTGAAGCTTTCTTT.

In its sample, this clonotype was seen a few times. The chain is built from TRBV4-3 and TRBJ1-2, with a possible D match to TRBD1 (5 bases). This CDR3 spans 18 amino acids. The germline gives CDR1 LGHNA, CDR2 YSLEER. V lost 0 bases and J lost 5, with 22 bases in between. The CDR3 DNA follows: TGCGCCAGCAGCCAAGAACTGTACATCAGGGTAGGGAATTATGGCTACACCTTC. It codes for CASSQELYIRVGNYGYTF.

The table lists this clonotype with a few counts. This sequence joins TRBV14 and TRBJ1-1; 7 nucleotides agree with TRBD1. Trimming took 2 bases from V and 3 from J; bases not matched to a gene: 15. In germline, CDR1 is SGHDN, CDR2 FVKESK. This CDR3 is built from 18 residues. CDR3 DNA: TGTGCCAGCAGCCAACGCGTCGTCAGGGGGAGGGCTGACACTGAAGCTTTCTTT. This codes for CASSQRVVRGRADTEAFF.

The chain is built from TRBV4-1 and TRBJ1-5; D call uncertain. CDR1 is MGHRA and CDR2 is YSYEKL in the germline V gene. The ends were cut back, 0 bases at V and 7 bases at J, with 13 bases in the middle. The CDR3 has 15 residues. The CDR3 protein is CASSQDSTGRQPQHF. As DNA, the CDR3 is TGCGCCAGCAGCCAAGATTCGACGGGGAGGCAGCCCCAGCATTTT.

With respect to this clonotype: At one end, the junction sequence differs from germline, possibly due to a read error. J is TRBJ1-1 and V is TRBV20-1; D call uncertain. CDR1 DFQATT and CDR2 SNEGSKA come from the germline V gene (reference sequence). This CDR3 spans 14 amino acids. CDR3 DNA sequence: TGCAGTACTAGTTTTCGGGGAGGGAGCACTGACGCTTTCTTT. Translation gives CSTSFRGGSTDAFF.

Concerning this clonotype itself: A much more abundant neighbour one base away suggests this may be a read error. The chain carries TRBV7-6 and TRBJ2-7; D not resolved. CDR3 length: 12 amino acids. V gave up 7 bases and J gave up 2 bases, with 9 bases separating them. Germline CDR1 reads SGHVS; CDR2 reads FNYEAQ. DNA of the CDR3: TGTGCCAGCAAGGGCAGAGCCTACGAGCAGTACTTC. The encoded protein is CASKGRAYEQYF.

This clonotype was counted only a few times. The CDR3 region is CASSLDPVETQYF. The CDR3 DNA reads as TGTGCCAGCAGCTTAGACCCGGTGGAGACCCAGTACTTC. V gene TRBV9 combines with J gene TRBJ2-5; D is unclear. Trimming shortened V by 4 bases and J by 5 bases, and 12 bases separated the two germline ends. CDR1 SGDLS and CDR2 YYNGEE come from the germline V gene. The CDR3 is made up of 13 amino acids.